This is a list of T cell receptor beta chains from one sample in a study of regulatory T cells in long-lasting Graves disease. TCRdb redid the calling of the multiplex PCR reads with MiXCR, one entry per CDR3 protein. Of about 350,000 distinct CDR3 sequences in the sample, 16% were seen once. Separately, the same data were catalogued under a study of T cells in Graves' hyperthyroidism and ophthalmopathy.

The sample was peripheral blood mononuclear cells (PBMCs), taken at new diagnosis, from a patient treated with antithyroid drugs. The origin of the receptors is a woman aged 18-30 years with Graves disease. CDR3s include the opening cysteine and the closing phenylalanine or tryptophan. A D gene is named only where the DNA matches it firmly. Clone size appears in some rows only: once, few, many, or a class for an expanded clone.

J gene	clone size	D gene	V gene	CDR3 protein	CDR3 DNA
TRBJ1-1	-	-	TRBV3-1	CASSLTQGRTEAFF	TGTGCCAGCAGTTTGACTCAGGGAAGGACTGAAGCTTTCTTT
TRBJ1-5	many	-	TRBV28	CASVGASNQPQHF	TGTGCCAGCGTTGGGGCGAGCAATCAGCCCCAGCATTTT
TRBJ2-3	-	-	TRBV19	CASSIVEGGTQYF	TGTGCCAGTAGTATAGTGGAGGGTGGAACGCAGTATTTT
TRBJ2-7	-	TRBD2	TRBV6-1	CASSPVGAGALYEQYF	TGTGCCAGCAGCCCCGTTGGCGCGGGAGCACTCTACGAGCAGTACTTC
TRBJ1-6	few	-	TRBV13	CASSGPQGPLHF	TGTGCCAGCAGCGGTCCCCAAGGACCCCTCCACTTT
TRBJ2-1	few	-	TRBV5-1	CASSLGINEQFF	TGCGCCAGCAGCTTGGGTATCAATGAGCAGTTCTTC
TRBJ2-6	many	-	TRBV6-1	CASRRDSGANVLTF	TGTGCCAGCAGAAGGGACTCTGGGGCCAACGTCCTGACTTTC
TRBJ2-2	few	-	TRBV2	CASLRTRAGELFF	TGTGCCTCACTCCGGACAAGAGCCGGGGAGCTGTTTTTT
TRBJ1-1	many	TRBD1	TRBV6-5	CASSYSQGDMNTEAFF	TGTGCCAGCAGTTACTCACAGGGGGATATGAACACTGAAGCTTTCTTT
TRBJ1-4	few	-	TRBV6-5	CASSYSGRGNEKLFF	TGTGCCAGCAGTTACTCGGGCAGGGGCAATGAAAAACTGTTTTTT
TRBJ2-4	-	-	TRBV5-4	CASSPASGINIQYF	TGTGCCAGCAGCCCTGCCTCAGGGATAAACATTCAGTACTTC
TRBJ2-1	many	TRBD2	TRBV20-1	CSARGIGAGVTYNEQFF	TGCAGTGCTAGAGGTATTGGAGCGGGGGTCACCTACAATGAGCAGTTCTTC
TRBJ2-2	-	TRBD2	TRBV2	CASSGTSGGSGELFF	TGTGCCAGCAGTGGGACTAGCGGGGGGTCCGGGGAGCTGTTTTTT
TRBJ1-2	many	TRBD1	TRBV12-3/TRBV12-4	CASSLSARGPYGYTF	TGTGCCAGCAGTTTATCAGCAAGGGGGCCCTATGGCTACACCTTC
TRBJ1-1	few	TRBD1	TRBV5-4	CASSLWAGGTNTEAFF	TGTGCCAGCAGCTTGTGGGCAGGGGGGACGAACACTGAAGCTTTCTTT
TRBJ1-6	few	-	TRBV6-1	CASTGPGGLGSPLHF	TGTGCCAGCACGGGCCCGGGGGGGTTAGGTTCACCCCTCCACTTT
TRBJ2-7	-	-	TRBV25-1	CASSERVGAYEQYF	TGTGCCAGCAGTGAAAGGGTCGGGGCCTACGAGCAGTACTTC
TRBJ2-3	few	TRBD2	TRBV20-1	CSASDGRGGTDTQYF	TGCAGTGCTAGCGACGGGCGGGGGGGCACAGATACGCAGTATTTT
TRBJ1-3	many	-	TRBV11-2	CASIIRLETAGNTIYF	TGTGCCAGCATCATCCGCCTAGAGACAGCTGGAAACACCATATATTTT